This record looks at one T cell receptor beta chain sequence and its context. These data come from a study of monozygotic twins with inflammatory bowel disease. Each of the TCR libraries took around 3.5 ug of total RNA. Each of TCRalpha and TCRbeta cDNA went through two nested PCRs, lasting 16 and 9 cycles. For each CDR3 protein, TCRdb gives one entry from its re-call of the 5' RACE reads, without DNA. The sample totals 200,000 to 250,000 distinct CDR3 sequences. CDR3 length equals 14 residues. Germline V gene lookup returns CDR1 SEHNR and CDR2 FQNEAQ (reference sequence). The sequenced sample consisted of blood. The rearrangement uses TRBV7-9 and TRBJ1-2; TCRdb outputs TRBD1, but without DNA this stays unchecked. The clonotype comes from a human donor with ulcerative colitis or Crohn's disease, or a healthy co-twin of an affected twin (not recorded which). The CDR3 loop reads CASSAGTGLYGYTF. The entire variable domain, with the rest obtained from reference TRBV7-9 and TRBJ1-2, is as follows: DTGVSQNPRHKITKRGQNVTFRCDPISEHNRLYWYRQTLGQGPEFLTYFQNEAQLEKSRLLSDRFSAERPKGSFSTLEIQRTEQGDSAMYLCASSAGTGLYGYTFGSGTRLTVV.